This T cell receptor beta chain comes out of a study of T cells expressing NK-cell markers. Remarks on this clonotype: Its antigen is unidentified.

Study-level findings and limits: Dominant NKG2C+ clonotypes in a handful of donors made up roughly 1.0-8% of CD8+ T cells.

For each CDR3 protein, TCRdb gives one entry from its re-call of the 5' RACE reads, without DNA. The sample shows about 180,000 distinct CDR3 sequences, and just over 20% sits with its ten largest clones. Germline V CDR1 and CDR2: MGHRA, YSYEKL. CDR3 length equals 17 residues. V gene TRBV4-1 combines with J gene TRBJ2-5; there is no DNA to check the TCRdb D call of TRBD2. Specimen: blood T cells: a sorted CD56 or NKG2C T cell subset, CD4+ or CD8+ T cells, or bulk PBMC T cells (not recorded which). This receptor was obtained from a man aged 18 to 70 in good health. The CDR3 loop is CASSQDPAGTSRETQYF.